The source of this TCR beta chain is a study of blood T cell repertoires in COVID-19. Study-level background: From T cells, B-cell-depleted T cells, or PBMCs came the material, which was cDNA or gDNA.

Method: immunoSEQ multiplex PCR; TCRdb's copy keeps in-frame clones and lacks some. The sample lists tens of thousands of clones; less than 95% were seen once. Germline lookup yields CDR1 MNHEY and CDR2 SMNVEV (reference sequence). V was pared by 2 bases and J by 7 bases, with 5 bases of the junction left unmatched. The CDR3 length is 14 residues. The V call is TRBV27, the J call TRBJ1-5, with 7 bases fitting TRBD1. The clonotype comes from a human donor with active COVID-19. The donor label of this sample is uncertain. Sequenced input: peripheral blood. The CDR3: CASSLTGQIQPQHF. The CDR3 coding sequence is TGTGCCAGCAGTTTAACGGGACAGATCCAGCCCCAGCATTTT.